These 31 T cell receptor beta chains came from one sample sequenced in a study of shared clonotypes between healthy human individuals. Profiling relied on immunoSEQ multiplex PCR, and the TCRdb table lists in-frame clones only, not all of them. Counted here are about 1.1 million clones, more than 75% occurring once; the ten biggest clones make up about 0.52%. Source material: memory CD4+ T cells from PBMCs. The subset is: CD45RA-negative fraction. The receptors here all came from a man aged 18-30 years in good health. Some clones in this sample may be carry-over from other donors' samples.

This rearrangement joins TRBV29-1 to TRBJ1-1, with a tentative D call TRBD1 (5 bases). CDR3 length: 15 residues. The V end lost 6 bases, the J end lost 4 bases, and 21 bases lay between the germline ends. The germline gives CDR1 SQVTM, CDR2 ANQGSEA. In DNA, the CDR3 is TGCAGCGTCGAAAGGTACAGGTTCGTGGGCACTGAAGCTTTCTTT. Protein product: CSVERYRFVGTEAFF.

The V and J genes are TRBV7-9 and TRBJ1-4; D is unclear. V was cut by 5 bases and J by 2 bases, with 12 bases left in between. The germline gives CDR1 SEHNR, CDR2 FQNEAQ (reference sequence). This CDR3 contains 15 residues. The CDR3 sequence is CASSPGPYTNEKLFF. As DNA, the CDR3 is TGTGCCAGCAGCCCCGGACCCTATACTAATGAAAAACTGTTTTTT.

The V gene is TRBV23-1, the J gene TRBJ1-5, with D unresolved. TRBV23-1 is designated an ORF whose function remains uncertain. Trimming shortened V by 11 bases and J by 5 bases, and 10 bases separated the two germline ends. The CDR3 loop spans 11 amino acids. Here the CDR3 DNA reads TGCGCCGTACAGAGCCATCAGCCCCAGCATTTT. Protein sequence: CAVQSHQPQHF.

The CDR3 nucleotides read TGTGCCAGCAGCCTTGGCGACGGAGGCTACAATGAGCAGTTCTTC. This codes for CASSLGDGGYNEQFF. V gene TRBV5-4 combines with J gene TRBJ2-1; TRBD2 is a possible D gene (5 bases). V gave up 4 bases and J gave up 3 bases, with 14 bases separating them. Germline-derived CDR1 and CDR2 are SGHNT and YYREEE (reference sequence). This CDR3 comprises 15 residues.

The chain has TRBV11-2 and TRBJ1-2; D is unresolved. Germline-derived CDR1 and CDR2 are SGHAT and FQNNGV. Trimming cost V 1 base and J 7 bases, with 10 bases left between them. The CDR3 loop spans 13 amino acids. CDR3 region: CASSLGSATGYTF. CDR3 DNA: TGTGCCAGCAGCTTAGGCAGTGCGACTGGCTACACCTTC.

A few counts support this clone. The genes are TRBV7-8 and TRBJ2-1; D might be TRBD2 (6 bases). The CDR3 is made up of 15 amino acids. V was clipped by 5 bases and J by 3 bases, with 14 bases between them. Germline V CDR1 and CDR2: SGHVS, FQNEAQ. CDR3 nucleotide sequence: TGTGCCAGCAGCCCAAGCGGGCCCGTCTACAATGAGCAGTTCTTC. This translates into CASSPSGPVYNEQFF.

This clone was detected only once. V is TRBV4-3 and J is TRBJ2-2; D is undetermined. V was cut by 3 bases and J by 7 bases, with 3 bases left in between. Germline V gives CDR1 LGHNA, CDR2 YSLEER. The CDR3 consists of 11 residues. The CDR3 loop reads CASSQYGELFF. In nucleotides, the CDR3 is TGCGCCAGCAGCCAGTACGGGGAGCTGTTTTTT.

The J gene is TRBJ2-6, the V gene TRBV29-1; no reliable D call. V gave up 5 bases and J gave up 1 base, with 9 bases separating them. This CDR3 region has 14 residues. CDR1 and CDR2 from the germline V gene are SQVTM and ANQGSEA. CDR3 sequence reads: CSVFVASGANVLTF. As DNA, the CDR3 is TGCAGCGTTTTCGTGGCGTCTGGGGCCAACGTCCTGACTTTC. Combining the CDR3 with reference TRBV29-1 and TRBJ2-6 gives the whole variable domain SAVISQKPSRDICQRGTSLTIQCQVDSQVTMMFWYRQQPGQSLTLIATANQGSEATYESGFVIDKFPISRPNLTFSTLTVSNMSPEDSSIYLCSVFVASGANVLTFGAGSRLTVL.

This chain joins TRBV12-5 and TRBJ2-3; TRBD2 might be the D (5 bases). Germline-derived CDR1 and CDR2 are LGHNT and FRNRAP. Trimming left V 2 bases short and J 4 bases short, with 13 bases between. This CDR3 is 15 amino acids long. CDR3: CASGLTAGGPDTQYF. The DNA of the CDR3 is TGTGCTAGTGGTTTGACGGCGGGTGGGCCAGATACGCAGTATTTT.

Note on this clone: In the same sample, other DNA sequences code for this CDR3. This chain uses TRBV5-1 with TRBJ2-5, with D unresolved. This CDR3 spans 15 amino acids. Per germline, CDR1 SGHRS and CDR2 YFSETQ. Trimming pared 0 bases from V and 1 base from J, leaving 10 bases between. CDR3 bases: TGCGCCAGCAGCTTGGCCGTCGGTGGCCAAGAGACCCAGTACTTC. Protein product: CASSLAVGGQETQYF.

This clone turned up a few times. The J gene is TRBJ2-5, the V gene TRBV5-1, with D possibly being TRBD2 (5 bases). The germline gives CDR1 SGHRS, CDR2 YFSETQ. Trimming removed 0 bases at V and 6 bases at J, with 12 bases between. The CDR3 extends over 14 amino acids. The CDR3 loop reads CASSLALVRKTQYF. The CDR3 DNA sequence: TGCGCCAGCAGCTTGGCACTAGTTCGGAAGACCCAGTACTTC.

The CDR3 DNA reads as TGTGCCAGCAGCTCAGATAGGGGGTTGGGGGAGCTGTTTTTT. Protein: CASSSDRGLGELFF. The chain is built from TRBV21-1 and TRBJ2-2; no DNA check was done on the table's D call, TRBD1. TRBV21-1 is a listed pseudogene. The CDR3 totals 14 residues.

The chain combines TRBV7-2 with TRBJ1-1; D remains ambiguous. The germline V and J ends were trimmed by 4 bases and 1 base, with 7 bases remaining between them. In germline, CDR1 is SGHTA, CDR2 FQGNSA. This CDR3 has 13 amino acids. The CDR3: CASSSRQNTEAFF. The DNA for the CDR3 is TGTGCCAGCAGCTCTAGACAGAACACTGAAGCTTTCTTT. Looking up the rest from reference TRBV7-2 and TRBJ1-1 gives the full variable domain: GAGVSQSPSNKVTEKGKDVELRCDPISGHTALYWYRQSLGQGLEFLIYFQGNSAPDKSGLPSDRFSAERTGGSVSTLTIQRTQQEDSAVYLCASSSRQNTEAFFGQGTRLTVV.

V gene TRBV28 combines with J gene TRBJ1-2; D uncertain. The V end lost 0 bases, the J end lost 8 bases, and 10 bases lay between the germline ends. The CDR3 runs to 13 residues. Germline V CDR1 and CDR2: MDHEN, SYDVKM. This CDR3 reads CASSLWDGRGYTF. CDR3 nucleotide sequence: TGTGCCAGCAGTTTATGGGACGGACGAGGCTACACCTTC.

In the case of this clone: The limits of the CDR3 on the DNA are not certain, so only TCRdb's listed CDR3 is given. This chain connects TRBV21-1 to TRBJ1-5; TRBD1 is the table's D call, not checked against the DNA. TRBV21-1 is a pseudogene. The CDR3 numbers 17 amino acids, ends counted. CDR3 in amino acids: CASSGRDWGQGNQPQHF.

The rearrangement uses TRBV2 and TRBJ2-2, with TRBD2 identical over 7 bases. The CDR3 loop spans 15 amino acids. V gave up 4 bases and J gave up 4 bases; unmatched junction bases: 6. CDR1 and CDR2 from the germline V gene are SNHLY and FYNNEI. CDR3 sequence: CASSGLRELTGELFF. CDR3 DNA: TGTGCCAGCAGTGGTCTGCGGGAGCTCACCGGGGAGCTGTTTTTT.

V gene TRBV19 combines with J gene TRBJ2-7; 7 positions agree with TRBD1. Germline V CDR1 and CDR2: LNHDA, SQIVND (reference sequence). Trimming at V came to 5 bases and at J to 3 bases, leaving 10 bases not matched to a gene. The CDR3 consists of 15 residues. CDR3 region: CASSSRTGVGYEQYF. CDR3 nucleotides: TGTGCCAGTAGTTCTCGGACAGGCGTCGGCTACGAGCAGTACTTC.

The J gene is TRBJ1-2, the V gene TRBV30, with D tentatively TRBD1 (5 bases). CDR1 and CDR2 (germline): GTSNPN, SVGIG (reference sequence). Trimming shortened V by 0 bases and J by 4 bases, and 12 bases separated the two germline ends. The CDR3 is 14 amino acids. The CDR3 DNA is TGTGCCTGGAGTGTAAGGGCAGGGTCCTATGGCTACACCTTC. This codes for CAWSVRAGSYGYTF.

This sequence joins TRBV18 and TRBJ1-1, with a tentative D call TRBD1 (5 bases). The CDR3 contains 12 residues. With 6 bases removed from V and 8 bases from J, the gap between germline ends came to 13 bases. The germline CDR1 and CDR2 sequences are KGHSH and LQKENI. The CDR3 spells CASSLQRQEAFF. DNA of the CDR3: TGTGCCAGCTCCCTTCAGCGACAGGAAGCTTTCTTT.

This chain links TRBV10-3 with TRBJ1-5; no clear D. CDR1 and CDR2 from the germline V gene are ENHRY and SYGVKD. The CDR3 consists of 15 residues. V lost 10 bases, J lost 5 bases, and 21 bases lay in between. CDR3 bases: TGTGCCACCAGCCGGGAGGCGGGAAGGGATCAGCCCCAGCATTTT. It translates to CATSREAGRDQPQHF.

V usage is TRBV7-2 and J usage is TRBJ1-2; 7 bases are a match to TRBD1. CDR1 and CDR2 from the germline V gene are SGHTA and FQGNSA. The CDR3 runs to 14 residues. With V trimmed by 2 bases and J by 2 bases, 2 bases remained unmatched. Here the CDR3 reads CASSLTGVNYGYTF. In nucleotides, the CDR3 is TGTGCCAGCAGCTTAACAGGGGTCAACTATGGCTACACCTTC. The full variable domain, rest sourced from reference TRBV7-2 and TRBJ1-2, is GAGVSQSPSNKVTEKGKDVELRCDPISGHTALYWYRQSLGQGLEFLIYFQGNSAPDKSGLPSDRFSAERTGGSVSTLTIQRTQQEDSAVYLCASSLTGVNYGYTFGSGTRLTVV.

A word on this clone: Other DNA sequences in the same sample also yield this CDR3. This chain joins TRBV5-1 and TRBJ2-3; 12 bases are a match to TRBD2. The CDR3 runs 15 residues. The germline V gene encodes CDR1 SGHRS and CDR2 YFSETQ. Trimming removed 4 bases from V and 4 bases from J; junction bases left unmatched: 4. Here the CDR3 DNA reads TGCGCCAGCAGCCTAAGACTAGCGGGGGCAGATACGCAGTATTTT. Translation: CASSLRLAGADTQYF.

At least ten counts were recorded for this clone. The chain links TRBV9 to TRBJ2-1, with 10 bases lining up with TRBD1. This CDR3 is built from 14 residues. With 3 bases clipped from V and 6 bases from J, the junction kept 3 bases outside the gene matches. Germline CDR1 and CDR2: SGDLS and YYNGEE. The CDR3 is CASSGRTGGNEQFF. The CDR3 DNA follows: TGTGCCAGCAGCGGGCGGACAGGGGGCAATGAGCAGTTCTTC.

J is TRBJ2-7 and V is TRBV21-1. TRBV21-1 is listed as a pseudogene. This CDR3 comprises 13 residues. CDR3: CASSKVGLRWQYF. The CDR3 nucleotides read TGTGCCAGCAGCAAAGTAGGGCTGAGGTGGCAGTACTTC.

The gene calls are TRBV5-1 and TRBJ2-1, with 8 bases fitting TRBD2. V was clipped by 7 bases and J by 0 bases; unmatched bases: 9. CDR3 size: 16 residues. The germline V gene has CDR1 SGHRS and CDR2 YFSETQ. The DNA of the CDR3 is TGCGCCAGCGACGGGGGGGCCTCTGGCTCCTACAATGAGCAGTTCTTC. Translation gives CASDGGASGSYNEQFF.

The rearrangement links TRBV5-4 to TRBJ2-2; the D gene is possibly TRBD1 (6 bases). Germline CDR1 reads SGHNT; CDR2 reads YYREEE (reference sequence). This CDR3 spans 15 amino acids. V dropped 5 bases and J dropped 4 bases, with 15 bases sitting between them. DNA for the CDR3: TGTGCCAGCAGTCATTCAGGGGCGGGCACCGGGGAGCTGTTTTTT. It translates to CASSHSGAGTGELFF.

The rearrangement uses TRBV6-5 and TRBJ2-2; TRBD2 aligns across 11 bases. Germline CDR1 MNHEY, CDR2 SVGAGI. This CDR3 region has 15 residues. The ends lost 5 bases at V and 4 bases at J; junction bases unmatched: 3. CDR3 bases: TGTGCCAGCAGTGGTAGCGGGAGGGCCACCGGGGAGCTGTTTTTT. This sequence encodes CASSGSGRATGELFF.

Points on this clone: Relative to the germline gene, one junction end is altered; a read error may explain this. V usage is TRBV7-9 and J usage is TRBJ2-5; D gene uncertain. This CDR3 has 9 residues. From germline, CDR1 is SEHNR and CDR2 FQNEAQ (reference sequence). CDR3 protein: CASSYTVDF. DNA for the CDR3: TGTGCCAGCAGCTATACGGTGGACTTC.

The chain recombines TRBV6-5 with TRBJ2-3; D not resolved. This CDR3 spans 14 amino acids. V gave up 0 bases and J gave up 4 bases, with 8 bases separating them. Germline V gene data show CDR1 as MNHEY and CDR2 as SVGAGI. The CDR3 protein is CASSYSRSADTQYF. DNA for the CDR3: TGTGCCAGCAGTTACTCGAGAAGCGCAGATACGCAGTATTTT.

The chain joins TRBV27 to TRBJ1-5; possibly TRBD1 for D (5 bases). Per the germline V gene, CDR1 is MNHEY and CDR2 is SMNVEV (reference sequence). The CDR3 sequence is 19 residues long. The V end was cut by 2 bases, the J end by 4 bases, with 24 bases between. The CDR3 loop reads CASSLRGVLGGAGNQPQHF. CDR3 DNA sequence: TGTGCCAGCAGTTTAAGGGGTGTTTTGGGTGGGGCGGGAAATCAGCCCCAGCATTTT.

This chain connects TRBV7-8 to TRBJ1-5, with D tentatively TRBD1 (5 bases). The V gene lost 1 base and the J gene lost 3 bases, with 10 bases spanning the gap. The germline CDR1 and CDR2 sequences are SGHVS and FQNEAQ. This CDR3 comprises 15 residues. In DNA form, the CDR3 reads TGTGCCAGCAGCTTAGGCGTAGGGGACAATCAGCCCCAGCATTTT. It encodes CASSLGVGDNQPQHF.